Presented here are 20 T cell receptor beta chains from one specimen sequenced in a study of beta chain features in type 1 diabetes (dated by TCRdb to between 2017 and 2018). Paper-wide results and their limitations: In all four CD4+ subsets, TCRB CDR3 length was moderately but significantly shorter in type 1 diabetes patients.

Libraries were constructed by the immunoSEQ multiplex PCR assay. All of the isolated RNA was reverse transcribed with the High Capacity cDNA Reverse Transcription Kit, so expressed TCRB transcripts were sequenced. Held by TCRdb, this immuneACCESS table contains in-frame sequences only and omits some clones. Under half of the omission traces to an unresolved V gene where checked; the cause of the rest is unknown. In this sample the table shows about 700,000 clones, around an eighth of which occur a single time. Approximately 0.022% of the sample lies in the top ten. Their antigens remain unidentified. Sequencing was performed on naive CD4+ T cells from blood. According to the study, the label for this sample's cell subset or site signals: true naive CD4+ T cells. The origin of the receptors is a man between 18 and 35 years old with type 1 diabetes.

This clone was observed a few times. CDR3 sequence: CAAGHNTYEQYF. CDR3 in DNA: TGTGCCGCGGGACATAACACCTACGAGCAGTACTTC. The V and J genes are TRBV7-9 and TRBJ2-7; D tentatively fits TRBD1 or TRBD2 (6 bases each). Germline CDR1 is SEHNR and CDR2 is FQNEAQ (reference sequence). The V gene lost 11 bases and the J gene lost 2 bases, with 13 bases spanning the gap. This CDR3 contains 12 residues.

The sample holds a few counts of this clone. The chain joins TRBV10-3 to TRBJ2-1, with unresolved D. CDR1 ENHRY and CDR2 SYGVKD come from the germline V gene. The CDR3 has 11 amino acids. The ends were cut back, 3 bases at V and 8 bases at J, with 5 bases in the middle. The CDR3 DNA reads TGTGCCATCAGTGAACTCGATGAGCAGTTCTTC. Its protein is CAISELDEQFF.

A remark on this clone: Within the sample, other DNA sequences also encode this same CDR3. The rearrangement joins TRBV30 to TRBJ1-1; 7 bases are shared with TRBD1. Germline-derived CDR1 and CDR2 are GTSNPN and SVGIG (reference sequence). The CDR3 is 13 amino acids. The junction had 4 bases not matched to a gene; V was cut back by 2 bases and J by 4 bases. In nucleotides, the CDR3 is TGTGCCTGGAGTATCCAGGGGGGCACTGAAGCTTTCTTT. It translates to CAWSIQGGTEAFF.

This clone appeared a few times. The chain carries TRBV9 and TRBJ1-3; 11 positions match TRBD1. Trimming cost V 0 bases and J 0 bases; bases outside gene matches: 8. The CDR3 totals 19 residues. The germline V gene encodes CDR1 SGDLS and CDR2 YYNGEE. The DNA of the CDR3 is TGTGCCAGCAGCGTAGGATCTGGACAGGGGGCCATCTCTGGAAACACCATATATTTT. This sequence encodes CASSVGSGQGAISGNTIYF.

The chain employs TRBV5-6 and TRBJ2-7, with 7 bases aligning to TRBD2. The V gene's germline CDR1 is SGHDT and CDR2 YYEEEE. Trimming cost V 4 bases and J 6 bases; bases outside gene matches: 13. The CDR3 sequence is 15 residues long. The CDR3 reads CASSDRRSGDGEQYF. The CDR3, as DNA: TGTGCCAGCAGCGACCGTAGGAGCGGGGATGGCGAGCAGTACTTC.

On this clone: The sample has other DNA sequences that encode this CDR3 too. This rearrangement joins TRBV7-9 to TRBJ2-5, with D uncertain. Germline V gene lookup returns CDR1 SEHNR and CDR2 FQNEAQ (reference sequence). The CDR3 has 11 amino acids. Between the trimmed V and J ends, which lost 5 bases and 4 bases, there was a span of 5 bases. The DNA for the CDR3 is TGTGCCAGCAGCCTCTTAGAGACCCAGTACTTC. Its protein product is CASSLLETQYF.

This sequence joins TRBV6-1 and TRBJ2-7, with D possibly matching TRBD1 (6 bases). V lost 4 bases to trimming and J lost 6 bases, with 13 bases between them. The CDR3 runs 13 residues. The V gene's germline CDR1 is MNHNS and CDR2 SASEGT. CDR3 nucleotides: TGTGCCAGCAGTGTTTCAGGGGATCGCGAGCAGTACTTC. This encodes CASSVSGDREQYF.

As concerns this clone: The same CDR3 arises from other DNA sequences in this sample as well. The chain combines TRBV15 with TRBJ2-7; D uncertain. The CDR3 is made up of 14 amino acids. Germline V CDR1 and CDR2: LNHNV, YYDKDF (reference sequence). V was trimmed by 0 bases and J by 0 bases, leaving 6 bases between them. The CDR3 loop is CATSRDIDSYEQYF. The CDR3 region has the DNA TGTGCCACCAGCAGAGATATAGACTCCTACGAGCAGTACTTC.

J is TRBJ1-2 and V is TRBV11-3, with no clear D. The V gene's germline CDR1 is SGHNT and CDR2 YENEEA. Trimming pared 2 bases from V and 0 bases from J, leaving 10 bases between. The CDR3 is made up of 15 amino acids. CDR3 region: CASSLSQKANYGYTF. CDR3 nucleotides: TGTGCCAGCAGCTTAAGTCAGAAAGCTAACTATGGCTACACCTTC.

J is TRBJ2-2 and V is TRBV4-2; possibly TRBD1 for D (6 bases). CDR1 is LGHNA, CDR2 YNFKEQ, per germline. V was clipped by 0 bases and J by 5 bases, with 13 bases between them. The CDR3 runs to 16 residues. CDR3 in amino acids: CASSQDGAQGTGELFF. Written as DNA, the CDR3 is TGTGCCAGCAGCCAAGATGGAGCCCAGGGGACCGGGGAGCTGTTTTTT.

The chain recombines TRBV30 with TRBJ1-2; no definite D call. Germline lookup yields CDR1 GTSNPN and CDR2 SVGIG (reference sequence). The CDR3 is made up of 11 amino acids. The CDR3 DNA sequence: TGTGCTGAAAGTCCTGGTTATGGCTACACCTTC. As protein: CAESPGYGYTF.

The CDR3 protein is CASSHGLGPSNEQFF. CDR3 sequence (DNA): TGTGCCAGCAGCCATGGACTAGGCCCATCCAATGAGCAGTTCTTC. V usage is TRBV5-6 and J usage is TRBJ2-1; 7 bases align to TRBD2. Trimming cost V 4 bases and J 6 bases; bases outside gene matches: 10. The CDR3 consists of 15 residues. CDR1 is SGHDT and CDR2 is YYEEEE in the germline V gene.

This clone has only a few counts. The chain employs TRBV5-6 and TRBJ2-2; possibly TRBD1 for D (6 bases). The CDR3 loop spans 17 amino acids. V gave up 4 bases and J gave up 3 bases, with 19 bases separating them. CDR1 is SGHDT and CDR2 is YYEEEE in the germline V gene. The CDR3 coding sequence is TGTGCCAGCAGCGACCTGACCAGGGGAATGTACACCGGGGAGCTGTTTTTT. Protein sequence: CASSDLTRGMYTGELFF.

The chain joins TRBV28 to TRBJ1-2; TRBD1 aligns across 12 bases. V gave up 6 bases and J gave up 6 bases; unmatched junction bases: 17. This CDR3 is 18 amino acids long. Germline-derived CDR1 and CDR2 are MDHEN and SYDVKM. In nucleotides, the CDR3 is TGTGCCAGCAGCTCATATCTACGCCGGGACAGGGGGCGAGATGGCTACACCTTC. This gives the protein CASSSYLRRDRGRDGYTF.

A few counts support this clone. CDR3 residues: CASSDGQLPYGYTF. The CDR3 DNA follows: TGTGCCAGCAGTGACGGCCAGCTACCCTATGGCTACACCTTC. This chain links TRBV6-4 with TRBJ1-2; D uncertain. The CDR3 length is 14 residues. The germline V and J ends were trimmed by 2 bases and 4 bases, with 11 bases remaining between them. CDR1 MRHNA and CDR2 SNTAGT come from the germline V gene.

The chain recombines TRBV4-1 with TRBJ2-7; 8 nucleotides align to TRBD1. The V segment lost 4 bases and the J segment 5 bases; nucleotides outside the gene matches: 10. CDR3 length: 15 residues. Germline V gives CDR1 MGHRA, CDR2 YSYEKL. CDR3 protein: CASSPTRTGLDEQYF. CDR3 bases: TGCGCCAGCAGCCCAACCAGGACAGGGTTGGACGAGCAGTACTTC.

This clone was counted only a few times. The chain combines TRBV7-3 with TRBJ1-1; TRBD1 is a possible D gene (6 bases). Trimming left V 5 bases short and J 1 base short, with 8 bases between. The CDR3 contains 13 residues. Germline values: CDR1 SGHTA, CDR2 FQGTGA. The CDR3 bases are TGTGCCAGCAGCCAGACAGGGAACACTGAAGCTTTCTTT. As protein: CASSQTGNTEAFF.

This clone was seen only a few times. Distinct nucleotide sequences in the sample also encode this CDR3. CDR3 region: CSVGGSGNTIYF. CDR3 nucleotide sequence: TGCAGCGTTGGGGGCTCTGGAAACACCATATATTTT. The chain has TRBV29-1 and TRBJ1-3, with D unresolved. Looked up from germline, CDR1 is SQVTM and CDR2 is ANQGSEA. The CDR3 is 12 amino acids. V lost 4 bases to trimming and J lost 0 bases, with 4 bases between them.

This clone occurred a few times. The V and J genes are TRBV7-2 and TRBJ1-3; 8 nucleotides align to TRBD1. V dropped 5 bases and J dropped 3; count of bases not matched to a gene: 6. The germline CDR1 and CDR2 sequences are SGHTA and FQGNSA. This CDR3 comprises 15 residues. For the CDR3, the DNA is TGTGCCAGCAGCCCGACAGGGGTTGGTGGAAACACCATATATTTT. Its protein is CASSPTGVGGNTIYF.

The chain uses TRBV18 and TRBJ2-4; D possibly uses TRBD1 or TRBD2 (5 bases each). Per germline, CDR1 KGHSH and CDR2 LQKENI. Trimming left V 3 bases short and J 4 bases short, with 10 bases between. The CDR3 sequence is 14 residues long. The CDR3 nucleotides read TGTGCCAGCTCACCGGGGGAGCAGAAAAACATTCAGTACTTC. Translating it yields CASSPGEQKNIQYF.